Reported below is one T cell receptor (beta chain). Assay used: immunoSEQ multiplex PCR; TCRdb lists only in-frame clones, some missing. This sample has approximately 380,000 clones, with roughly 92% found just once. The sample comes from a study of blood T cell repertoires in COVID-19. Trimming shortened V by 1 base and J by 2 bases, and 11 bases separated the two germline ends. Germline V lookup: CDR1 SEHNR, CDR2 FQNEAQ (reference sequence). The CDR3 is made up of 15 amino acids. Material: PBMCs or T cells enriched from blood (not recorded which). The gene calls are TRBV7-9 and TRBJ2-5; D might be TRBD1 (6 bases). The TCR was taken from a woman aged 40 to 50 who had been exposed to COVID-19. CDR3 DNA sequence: TGTGCCAGCAGCTTAGTGCAGGGGATACAAGAGACCCAGTACTTC. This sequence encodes CASSLVQGIQETQYF. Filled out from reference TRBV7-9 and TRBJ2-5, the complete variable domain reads DTGVSQNPRHKITKRGQNVTFRCDPISEHNRLYWYRQTLGQGPEFLTYFQNEAQLEKSRLLSDRFSAERPKGSFSTLEIQRTEQGDSAMYLCASSLVQGIQETQYFGPGTRLLVL.